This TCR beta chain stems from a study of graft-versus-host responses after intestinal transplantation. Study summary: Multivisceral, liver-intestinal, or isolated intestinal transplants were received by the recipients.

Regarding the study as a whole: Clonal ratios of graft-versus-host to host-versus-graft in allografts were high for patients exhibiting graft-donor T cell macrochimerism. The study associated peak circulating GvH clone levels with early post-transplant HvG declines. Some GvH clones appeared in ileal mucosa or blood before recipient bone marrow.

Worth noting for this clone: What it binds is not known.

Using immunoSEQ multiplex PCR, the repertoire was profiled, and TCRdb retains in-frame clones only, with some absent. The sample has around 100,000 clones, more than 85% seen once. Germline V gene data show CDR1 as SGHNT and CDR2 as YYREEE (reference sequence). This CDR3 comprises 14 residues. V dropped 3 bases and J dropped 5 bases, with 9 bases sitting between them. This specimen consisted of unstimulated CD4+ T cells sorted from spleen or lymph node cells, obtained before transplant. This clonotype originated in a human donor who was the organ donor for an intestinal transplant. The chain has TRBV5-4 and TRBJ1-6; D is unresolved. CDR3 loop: CASSSSGNNSPLHF. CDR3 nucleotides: TGTGCCAGCAGCTCGAGTGGGAATAATTCACCCCTCCACTTT. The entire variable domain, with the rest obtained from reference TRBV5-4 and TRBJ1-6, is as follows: ETGVTQSPTHLIKTRGQQVTLRCSSQSGHNTVSWYQQALGQGPQFIFQYYREEENGRGNFPPRFSGLQFPNYSSELNVNALELDDSALYLCASSSSGNNSPLHFGNGTRLTVT.